Below, 20 T cell receptor beta chains from the same sample are listed, as sequenced in a study of synovial regulatory T cells in juvenile arthritis. Data came from immunoSEQ multiplex PCR; TCRdb stores just in-frame clones and leaves some out. The sample includes about 9,100 clones. The sample consisted of Treg cells from blood. Subset indicated: remaining (HLA-DR-negative) circulating blood Treg cells. All receptors come from a donor younger than 30 with juvenile idiopathic arthritis.

The chain combines TRBV28 with TRBJ1-5; TCRdb indicates TRBD1, and absent DNA this call remains unverified. The germline gives CDR1 MDHEN, CDR2 SYDVKM. This CDR3 contains 17 residues. DNA for this receptor is not on file. The CDR3 spells CASTVWGQGYSNQPQHF.

This chain connects TRBV7-2 to TRBJ2-1; TCRdb names TRBD2, which stays unverified in the absence of DNA. Germline values: CDR1 SGHTA, CDR2 FQGNSA. The CDR3 is 16 amino acids. DNA is not recorded here. The CDR3 protein is CASSLVSSGTYNEQFF.

This chain joins TRBV7-2 and TRBJ1-4; the TCRdb D gene call, TRBD1, has no DNA to confirm it. The germline V gene encodes CDR1 SGHTA and CDR2 FQGNSA. This CDR3 has 16 residues. DNA for this receptor is not on file. This CDR3 reads CASSSKSGGMNEKLFF.

The V gene is TRBV19, the J gene TRBJ1-5; TCRdb's assignment of TRBD1 cannot be checked, as there is no DNA. Germline assignment: CDR1 LNHDA and CDR2 SQIVND (reference sequence). The CDR3 has 15 amino acids. DNA is not recorded here. The CDR3 sequence is CASSTQGSFNQPQHF.

This sequence joins TRBV19 and TRBJ1-2. The length of the CDR3 is 12 residues. No DNA is recorded. Germline V gene data show CDR1 as LNHDA and CDR2 as SQIVND (reference sequence). The CDR3 spells CASHTEFPGYTF.

The gene calls are TRBV5-5 and TRBJ1-5; the TRBD1 assignment by TCRdb is unverifiable without DNA. The CDR3 totals 13 residues. No DNA accompanies this entry. Germline assignment: CDR1 SGHKS and CDR2 YYEKEE (reference sequence). The CDR3: CASSPTPGQPQHF.

This chain links TRBV12-5 with TRBJ1-4. Germline V gene sequence: CDR1 LGHNT, CDR2 FRNRAP. This CDR3 region has 14 residues. No coding sequence is recorded. The CDR3 spells CASAPPVGGEKLFF.

The CDR3 protein is CASSSVFGEPRNNSPLHF. The V and J genes are TRBV7-2 and TRBJ1-6. This CDR3 comprises 18 residues. No DNA is recorded. Germline CDR1 reads SGHTA; CDR2 reads FQGNSA.

This rearrangement joins TRBV5-1 to TRBJ2-1; TCRdb outputs TRBD1, but without DNA this stays unchecked. This CDR3 region has 14 residues. The DNA is not on file. Germline CDR1 SGHRS, CDR2 YFSETQ. This CDR3 is CASSSGWADNEQFF.

CDR3: CASRPAGGPGDTQYF. The chain has TRBV7-2 and TRBJ2-3; TCRdb calls TRBD2, which cannot be checked without DNA. The CDR3 is made up of 15 amino acids. Only the protein is available. Germline V gene sequence: CDR1 SGHTA, CDR2 FQGNSA.

The rearrangement uses TRBV5-4 and TRBJ1-2; TCRdb proposes TRBD1, but this gene call is untestable without DNA. Germline V gene sequence: CDR1 SGHNT, CDR2 YYREEE (reference sequence). This CDR3 has 15 residues. Nucleotide data are not available. CDR3 region: CASSLRTGGGYGYTF.

The V call is TRBV30, the J call TRBJ1-1. The CDR3 has 15 amino acids. The nucleotide record is missing. CDR1 and CDR2 (germline): GTSNPN, SVGIG (reference sequence). The CDR3 spells CAWRFRAGGNTEAFF.

J is TRBJ1-4 and V is TRBV19; TCRdb's D call, TRBD1, is unchecked because there is no DNA. The CDR3 runs to 13 residues. This entry has no DNA. Germline CDR1 reads LNHDA; CDR2 reads SQIVND (reference sequence). The CDR3 reads CASSMTGPGKLFF.

The chain joins TRBV28 to TRBJ1-2. The CDR3 length is 15 residues. The record lacks a DNA sequence. The V gene's germline CDR1 is MDHEN and CDR2 SYDVKM. CDR3 sequence reads: CASIRGGAANYGYTF.

This chain connects TRBV7-2 to TRBJ1-1; no DNA is available, so the TRBD1 call from TCRdb remains unchecked. The CDR3 is made up of 13 amino acids. No DNA is listed. The germline CDR1 and CDR2 sequences are SGHTA and FQGNSA. The CDR3: CASSSPGNTEAFF.

The chain has TRBV5-1 and TRBJ2-7. The CDR3 covers 18 residues. DNA is not recorded here. Germline loops: CDR1 SGHRS, CDR2 YFSETQ. The CDR3: CASSLGAGRQQLSYEQYF.

The chain employs TRBV10-3 and TRBJ1-3; TCRdb's D call, TRBD1, is unchecked because there is no DNA. Per the germline V gene, CDR1 is ENHRY and CDR2 is SYGVKD. The CDR3 spans 16 residues. A DNA sequence was not provided. The CDR3 sequence: CAISERGLGGGNTIYF.

V gene TRBV19 combines with J gene TRBJ2-5; TCRdb returns TRBD2, unconfirmable since there is no DNA. CDR1 is LNHDA, CDR2 SQIVND, per germline (reference sequence). This CDR3 region has 15 residues. The protein alone is recorded here. The CDR3 region is CASSMASGGEETQYF.

The J gene is TRBJ2-7, the V gene TRBV28; TCRdb picks TRBD1, but there is no DNA to check that call. The CDR3 has 11 amino acids. The nucleotide record is missing. The germline gives CDR1 MDHEN, CDR2 SYDVKM. The CDR3: CASNTGVEQYF.

J is TRBJ2-3 and V is TRBV7-2; TCRdb indicates TRBD2, and absent DNA this call remains unverified. Germline V gives CDR1 SGHTA, CDR2 FQGNSA. This CDR3 comprises 15 residues. No DNA is recorded. CDR3 region: CASSLRGLATDTQYF.